This note documents a single TCR beta chain sequence. The germline gives CDR1 SGHVS, CDR2 FQNEAQ. CDR3 length equals 14 residues. With V trimmed by 8 bases and J by 4 bases, 9 bases remained unmatched. Sequenced by immunoSEQ multiplex PCR; TCRdb stores in-frame clones only, minus some. The sample shows approximately 130,000 clones, 84% of them seen only once. This sample is drawn from a study of blood T cell repertoires in COVID-19. Study information: The samples span acute and convalescent COVID-19 from the United States, Italy and Spain.

Sequencing was done on a sample of peripheral blood. The chain carries TRBV7-8 and TRBJ2-5; TRBD2 matches at 8 bases. This receptor was identified in a human donor in a cohort sampled during active COVID-19. In DNA, the CDR3 is TGTGCCAGCCTACGGGAGGGACGGGGAGAGACCCAGTACTTC. As protein: CASLREGRGETQYF. The entire variable domain, with the rest obtained from reference TRBV7-8 and TRBJ2-5, is as follows: GAGVSQSPRYKVAKRGQDVALRCDPISGHVSLFWYQQALGQGPEFLTYFQNEAQLDKSGLPSDRFFAERPEGSVSTLKIQRTQQEDSAVYLCASLREGRGETQYFGPGTRLLVL.